What follows are 6 T cell receptor beta chains derived from one specimen sequenced in a study of shared clonotypes between healthy human individuals. Here immunoSEQ multiplex PCR was the method, and the copy in TCRdb shows in-frame clones only, minus some. The sample has around 720,000 clones, around three quarters seen once. The specimen was memory CD4+ T cells sorted from blood. The subset here: CD45RA-negative fraction. The receptors were sampled from a woman aged 25 to 39 in good health.

This chain joins TRBV10-2 and TRBJ2-5; D ambiguous. V was shortened by 5 bases and J by 8 bases, with 12 bases between the two germline ends. Germline lookup yields CDR1 WSHSY and CDR2 SAAADI. The CDR3 is 12 amino acids. The CDR3: CASSPQGGTQYF. In nucleotides, the CDR3 is TGCGCCAGCAGTCCGCAAGGCGGTACCCAGTACTTC.

CDR3 bases: TGTGCCAGCAGCTTATCTAGCGCGGGCTACAATGAGCAGTTCTTC. As protein: CASSLSSAGYNEQFF. The chain uses TRBV11-2 and TRBJ2-1; maybe TRBD2 (6 bases). Germline V gene sequence: CDR1 SGHAT, CDR2 FQNNGV. V lost 2 bases, J lost 3 bases, and 11 bases lay in between. CDR3 size: 15 residues.

V usage is TRBV6-5 and J usage is TRBJ2-7, with TRBD2 as a possible D gene (6 bases). The CDR3 extends over 15 amino acids. Germline V CDR1 and CDR2: MNHEY, SVGAGI. The germline V and J ends were trimmed by 6 bases and 7 bases, with 22 bases remaining between them. CDR3 coding DNA: TGTGCCAGCAGAGACCTCCGGGACTCTCTCTTGGAGCAGTACTTC. This translates into CASRDLRDSLLEQYF.

The chain is built from TRBV28 and TRBJ2-7; TRBD2 might be the D (6 bases). Per germline, CDR1 MDHEN and CDR2 SYDVKM. V shed 5 bases and J shed 0 bases, with 17 bases lying between them. The CDR3 consists of 16 residues. CDR3 in amino acids: CASSPWDFLSSYEQYF. Written as DNA, the CDR3 is TGTGCCAGCAGTCCGTGGGACTTCCTGAGCTCCTACGAGCAGTACTTC.

The CDR3 DNA reads as TGTGCCAATGGCCAAGACAGGAACTATGGCTACACCTTC. It encodes CANGQDRNYGYTF. V gene TRBV2 combines with J gene TRBJ1-2, with D perhaps matching TRBD1 (6 bases). Germline assignment: CDR1 SNHLY and CDR2 FYNNEI. This CDR3 region has 13 residues. The germline V and J ends were trimmed by 10 bases and 2 bases, with 14 bases remaining between them.

This clone appeared a few times. The chain recombines TRBV7-8 with TRBJ1-2, with TRBD1 identical over 7 bases. This CDR3 has 14 amino acids. J gave up 6 bases and V 4 bases, and 8 bases lay outside the gene matches. The germline gives CDR1 SGHVS, CDR2 FQNEAQ. This CDR3 is CASSSPTGEDGYTF. CDR3 nucleotide sequence: TGTGCCAGCAGCTCACCAACAGGGGAGGATGGCTACACCTTC.